Listed here are 2 T cell receptor beta chains from one sample, sequenced in a study of T cell repertoires in ileal Crohn's disease (dated by TCRdb to between 2018 and 2021). Receptor amplification or capture employed the immunoSEQ multiplex PCR assay. TCRdb carries this immuneACCESS record with in-frame sequences only. Its versions omit some clonotypes, under half of them owing to an unresolved V gene in the studies checked, with the rest unexplained. The sample includes several thousand clones, with about 81% observed a single time. The ten largest make up less than 7% of the sample. The sequenced sample consisted of ileal tissue. These receptors came from an adult with Crohn's disease.

A few counts support this clone. The genes are TRBV10-3 and TRBJ2-7; tentatively, D is TRBD2 (7 bases). The CDR3 loop spans 15 amino acids. Germline CDR1 and CDR2: ENHRY and SYGVKD. Between the trimmed V and J ends, which lost 5 bases and 2 bases, there was a span of 16 bases. CDR3 sequence reads: CAISFLRGGTYEQYF. CDR3 coding DNA: TGTGCCATCAGTTTCTTAAGGGGGGGGACCTACGAGCAGTACTTC.

V is TRBV28 and J is TRBJ2-7, with 12 bases fitting TRBD1. CDR1 is MDHEN, CDR2 SYDVKM, per germline. The CDR3 contains 17 residues. The J segment lost 5 bases and the V segment lost 4 bases, leaving 12 bases of the junction unmatched. Here the CDR3 reads CASSSLRPGQGAHEQYF. Written as DNA, the CDR3 is TGTGCCAGCAGTTCCCTCCGCCCGGGACAGGGGGCTCACGAGCAGTACTTC.